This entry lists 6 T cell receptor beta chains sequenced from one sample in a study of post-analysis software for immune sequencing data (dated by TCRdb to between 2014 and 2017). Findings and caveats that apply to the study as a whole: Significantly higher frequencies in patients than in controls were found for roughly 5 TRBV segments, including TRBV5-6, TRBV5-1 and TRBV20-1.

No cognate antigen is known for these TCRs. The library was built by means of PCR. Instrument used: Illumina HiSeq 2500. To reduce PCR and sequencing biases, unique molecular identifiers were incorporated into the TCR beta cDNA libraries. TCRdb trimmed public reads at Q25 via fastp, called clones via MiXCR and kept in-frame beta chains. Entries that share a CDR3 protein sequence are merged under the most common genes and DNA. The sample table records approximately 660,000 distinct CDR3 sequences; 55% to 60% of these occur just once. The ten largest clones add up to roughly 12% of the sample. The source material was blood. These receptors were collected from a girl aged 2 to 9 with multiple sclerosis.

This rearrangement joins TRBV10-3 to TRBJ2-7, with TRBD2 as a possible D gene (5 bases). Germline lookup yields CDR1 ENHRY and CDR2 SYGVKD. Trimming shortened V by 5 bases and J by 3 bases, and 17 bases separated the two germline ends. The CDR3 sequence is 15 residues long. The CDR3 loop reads CAISSGERMHYEQYF. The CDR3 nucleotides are TGTGCCATCAGTAGCGGAGAACGAATGCACTACGAGCAGTACTTC.

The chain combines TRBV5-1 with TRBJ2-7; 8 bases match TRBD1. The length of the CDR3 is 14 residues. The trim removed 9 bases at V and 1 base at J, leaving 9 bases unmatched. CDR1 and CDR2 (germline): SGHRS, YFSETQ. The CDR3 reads CAIIPGQASYEQYF. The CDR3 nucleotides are TGCGCCATTATTCCGGGACAGGCTTCCTACGAGCAGTACTTC.

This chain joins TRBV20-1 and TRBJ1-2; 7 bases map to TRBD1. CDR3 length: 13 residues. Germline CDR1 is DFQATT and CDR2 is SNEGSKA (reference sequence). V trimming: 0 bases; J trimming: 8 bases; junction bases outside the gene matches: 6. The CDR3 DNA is TGCAGTGCTAGAGAGACAGGGCTCTCCGGCTACACCTTC. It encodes CSARETGLSGYTF.

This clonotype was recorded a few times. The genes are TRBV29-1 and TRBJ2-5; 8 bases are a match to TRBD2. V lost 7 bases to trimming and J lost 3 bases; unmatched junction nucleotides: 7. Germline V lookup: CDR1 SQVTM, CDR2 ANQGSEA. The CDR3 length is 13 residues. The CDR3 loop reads CSALVGREETQYF. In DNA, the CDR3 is TGCAGCGCCTTGGTCGGGAGGGAAGAGACCCAGTACTTC.

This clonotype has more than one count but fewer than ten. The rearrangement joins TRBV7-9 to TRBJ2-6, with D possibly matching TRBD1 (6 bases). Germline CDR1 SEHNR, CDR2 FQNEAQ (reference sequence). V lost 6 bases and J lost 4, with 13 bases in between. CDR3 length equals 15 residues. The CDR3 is CASSERGLGANVLTF. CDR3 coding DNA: TGTGCCAGCAGTGAAAGGGGGTTGGGGGCCAACGTCCTGACTTTC.

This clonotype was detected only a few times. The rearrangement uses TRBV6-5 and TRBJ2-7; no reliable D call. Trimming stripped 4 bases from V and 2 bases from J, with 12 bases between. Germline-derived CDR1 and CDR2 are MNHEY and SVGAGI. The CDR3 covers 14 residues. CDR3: CASSSTNPPYEQYF. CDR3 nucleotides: TGTGCCAGCAGTTCAACTAATCCGCCCTACGAGCAGTACTTC.